This TCR beta chain was sequenced in a study of blood T cell repertoires in COVID-19. At the level of the study: Sources were T cells, B-cell-depleted T cells, or PBMCs; the material itself was cDNA or gDNA.

Method: immunoSEQ multiplex PCR; TCRdb's copy keeps in-frame clones and lacks some. This table has roughly 200,000 clones, around 83% appearing once. Germline loops: CDR1 MNHEY, CDR2 SVGAGI. This CDR3 is built from 15 residues. Deletions cut 6 bases from V and 0 bases from J, with 12 bases between. Input material: peripheral blood. This TCR derives from a woman between 25 and 40 years old with active or convalescent COVID-19. The chain employs TRBV6-5 and TRBJ1-5; no reliable D call. Here the CDR3 DNA reads TGTGCCAGCAGCCCGGTTTATGATAGCAATCAGCCCCAGCATTTT. Its protein is CASSPVYDSNQPQHF.